Shown below are 27 T cell receptor beta chains from a single sample sequenced in a study of OX40 agonist ivuxolimab in advanced cancers. The library was obtained by the immunoSEQ multiplex PCR assay. Drawn from immuneACCESS, this table holds only the in-frame rearrangements with V and J called that TCRdb kept. Clones are partly lost; checked studies trace under half to an unresolved V gene and leave the rest unexplained. The sample profile shows roughly 86,000 clones; 90% to 95% of them were found once. Around 0.7% of the sample lies in the top ten. The sample was CD4+ or CD8+ T cells sorted from blood, taken in a trial of the OX40 agonist ivuxolimab. These receptors originate from an adult with an advanced solid tumor such as melanoma, head and neck, liver or kidney cancer.

This chain's CDR3 is CASSLEQGGYGYTF. The CDR3 nucleotides read TGTGCCAGCAGTTTGGAGCAGGGCGGCTATGGCTACACCTTC. V and J are TRBV28 and TRBJ1-2, with D maybe TRBD1 (5 bases). Per the germline V gene, CDR1 is MDHEN and CDR2 is SYDVKM. The CDR3 loop spans 14 amino acids. Trimming left V 3 bases short and J 4 bases short, with 12 bases between.

The CDR3, as DNA: TGTGCCAGTAGTATAGCGTCGGAGACCCAGTACTTC. Amino acid sequence: CASSIASETQYF. The V and J genes are TRBV19 and TRBJ2-5; D unclear. Trimming removed 1 base from V and 5 bases from J, with 5 bases in between. CDR3 length equals 12 residues. The germline CDR1 and CDR2 sequences are LNHDA and SQIVND (reference sequence).

This chain links TRBV4-2 with TRBJ2-7, with D unclear. V lost 4 bases and J 6 bases, leaving 13 bases between the germline ends. The CDR3 spans 13 residues. Germline V gene data show CDR1 as LGHNA and CDR2 as YNFKEQ. This CDR3 reads CASSREVGAEQYF. The CDR3 bases are TGTGCCAGCAGCCGGGAAGTCGGCGCCGAGCAGTACTTC.

This sequence joins TRBV18 and TRBJ2-7; TRBD1 matches 10 bases. Germline CDR1 KGHSH, CDR2 LQKENI. J lost 4 bases, V lost 6 bases, and 9 bases had no gene match. CDR3 size: 15 residues. This chain's CDR3 is CASSAGTGVIYEQYF. CDR3 DNA: TGTGCCAGCTCCGCGGGGACAGGGGTCATATACGAGCAGTACTTC.

J is TRBJ1-2 and V is TRBV6-1, with 7 bases aligning to TRBD1. Trimming cost V 3 bases and J 4 bases; bases outside gene matches: 8. Germline V lookup: CDR1 MNHNS, CDR2 SASEGT. This CDR3 has 15 amino acids. The CDR3 nucleotides are TGTGCCAGCAGTGAGAGACAGGGAATAGGCTATGGCTACACCTTC. Protein sequence: CASSERQGIGYGYTF.

In its sample, this clone was seen a few times. One end of the junction fails to match germline, which may point to a read error. The rearrangement links TRBV9 to TRBJ2-2; 10 nucleotides align to TRBD2. Germline assignment: CDR1 SGDLS and CDR2 YYNGEE. CDR3 length: 17 amino acids. Here the CDR3 reads CASTVGPSGRNTGELFF. The CDR3 region has the DNA TGTGCCAGCACCGTAGGGCCTAGCGGGAGAAACACCGGGGAGCTGTTTTTT.

The genes are TRBV7-2 and TRBJ2-3, with D maybe TRBD2 (6 bases). Per germline, CDR1 SGHTA and CDR2 FQGNSA. The V end lost 2 bases, the J end lost 3 bases, and 21 bases lay between the germline ends. This CDR3 region has 18 residues. The CDR3 nucleotides read TGTGCCAGCAGCTTAAGGTCCTCTGGAACCGCGGGAACAGATACGCAGTATTTT. Its protein product is CASSLRSSGTAGTDTQYF. Filled out from reference TRBV7-2 and TRBJ2-3, the complete variable domain reads GAGVSQSPSNKVTEKGKDVELRCDPISGHTALYWYRQSLGQGLEFLIYFQGNSAPDKSGLPSDRFSAERTGGSVSTLTIQRTQQEDSAVYLCASSLRSSGTAGTDTQYFGPGTRLTVL.

In this sample, this clone turned up once. The V call is TRBV13, the J call TRBJ2-5; 11 bases agree with TRBD2. Germline V gene data show CDR1 as PRHDT and CDR2 as FYEKMQ (reference sequence). J was trimmed by 3 bases and V by 5 bases; bases with no gene match: 23. The CDR3 has 21 amino acids. The CDR3 bases are TGTGCCAGCAGCCGTACGGTACGCACCTGGGGAAAACTAGCGGGAGAAGAGACCCAGTACTTC. It encodes CASSRTVRTWGKLAGEETQYF.

The chain recombines TRBV7-9 with TRBJ2-1; TRBD2 matches 11 bases. Germline CDR1 and CDR2: SEHNR and FQNEAQ (reference sequence). The CDR3 covers 17 residues. Germline trimming cut 4 bases from V and 2 bases from J; bases unmatched to any gene: 7. CDR3 amino acids: CASSSSLAGGPYNEQFF. The CDR3 DNA is TGTGCCAGCAGCTCTAGTTTAGCGGGAGGGCCCTACAATGAGCAGTTCTTC.

The chain joins TRBV19 to TRBJ2-1; D is ambiguous. V was trimmed by 5 bases and J by 4 bases, leaving 9 bases between them. Germline CDR1 LNHDA, CDR2 SQIVND (reference sequence). The CDR3 sequence is 13 residues long. The CDR3 nucleotides read TGTGCCAGTAGTCCGGATAGGTACAATGAGCAGTTCTTC. This translates into CASSPDRYNEQFF.

This rearrangement joins TRBV4-3 to TRBJ2-2, with 7 bases lining up with TRBD1. CDR1 is LGHNA and CDR2 is YSLEER in the germline V gene. The junction had 7 bases not matched to a gene; V was cut back by 3 bases and J by 3 bases. This CDR3 comprises 16 residues. CDR3 sequence: CASSHQTGTYTGELFF. CDR3 sequence (DNA): TGCGCCAGCAGCCACCAGACAGGGACCTACACCGGGGAGCTGTTTTTT.

This chain connects TRBV10-3 to TRBJ2-5; TRBD2 might be the D (5 bases). The tail of the sequence fits TRBJ2-7 better, so the J call may be wrong. The length of the CDR3 is 15 residues. Germline CDR1 and CDR2: ENHRY and SYGVKD. The CDR3 here is CAISEFQRTNYEQYF. The CDR3 bases are TGTGCCATCAGTGAGTTCCAGCGGACGAACTACGAGCAGTACTTC.

This clone was detected only once. The chain has TRBV18 and TRBJ2-1; D unclear. The germline V gene encodes CDR1 KGHSH and CDR2 LQKENI. The CDR3 loop spans 13 amino acids. Trimming shortened V by 2 bases and J by 4 bases, and 6 bases separated the two germline ends. The CDR3 protein is CASSPGIYNEQFF. CDR3 coding DNA: TGTGCCAGCTCACCAGGAATATACAATGAGCAGTTCTTC. Full variable domain (rest looked up from reference TRBV18 and TRBJ2-1): NAGVMQNPRHLVRRRGQEARLRCSPMKGHSHVYWYRQLPEEGLKFMVYLQKENIIDESGMPKERFSAEFPKEGPSILRIQQVVRGDSAAYFCASSPGIYNEQFFGPGTRLTVL.

Of note for this clone: The junction and the germline gene differ at one end; a read error may be behind it. V and J are TRBV5-3 and TRBJ1-5, with a weak D call TRBD1 (6 bases). Being an ORF, TRBV5-3 has a function that is uncertain. This CDR3 spans 15 amino acids. Here the CDR3 DNA reads TGTGCCAGCAGCTTGGTGGCAGGGGCCGATCAGCCCCAGCATTTT. Amino acid sequence: CASSLVAGADQPQHF.

The count of this clone is one. CDR3 sequence reads: CATSRAPEADYTF. Written as DNA, the CDR3 is TGTGCCACCAGCAGAGCCCCCGAGGCGGACTACACCTTC. This chain connects TRBV15 to TRBJ1-2, with D hard to call. In germline, CDR1 is LNHNV, CDR2 YYDKDF (reference sequence). The V and J ends lost 1 base and 10 bases respectively, with 13 bases between them. The CDR3 contains 13 residues.

This chain connects TRBV6-6 to TRBJ2-7; maybe TRBD2 (5 bases). Germline CDR1 reads MNHNY; CDR2 reads SVGAGI (reference sequence). The CDR3 runs to 14 residues. V was clipped by 0 bases and J by 4 bases, with 10 bases between them. DNA of the CDR3: TGTGCCAGCAGTTACTCCCCTAGGGAGTACGAGCAGTACTTC. As protein: CASSYSPREYEQYF.

The chain recombines TRBV19 with TRBJ1-3, with 10 positions matching TRBD1. CDR3 length: 15 residues. V shed 7 bases, J shed 2 bases, and the junction held 5 bases outside the gene matches. Germline CDR1 and CDR2: LNHDA and SQIVND (reference sequence). In DNA form, the CDR3 reads TGTGCCAGTACCCTCGGGACAGGGGCTGGAAACACCATATATTTT. Its protein product is CASTLGTGAGNTIYF.

Only a few counts were recorded for this clone. The rearrangement uses TRBV28 and TRBJ1-1; D is uncertain. Germline CDR1 is MDHEN and CDR2 is SYDVKM. Trimming stripped 7 bases from V and 1 base from J, with 13 bases between. There are 14 residues in the CDR3. This chain's CDR3 is CASIGMDGNTEAFF. The CDR3 DNA sequence: TGTGCCAGCATAGGTATGGACGGGAACACTGAAGCTTTCTTT.

The rearrangement links TRBV5-1 to TRBJ2-1; TRBD2 matches at 9 bases. CDR3 length equals 16 residues. With V trimmed by 3 bases and J by 6 bases, 10 bases remained unmatched. The germline V gene has CDR1 SGHRS and CDR2 YFSETQ. CDR3: CASSSLTSGQGNEQFF. The CDR3 DNA reads TGCGCCAGCAGCTCCTTGACTAGCGGCCAGGGCAATGAGCAGTTCTTC.

This clone was seen once. This sequence joins TRBV9 and TRBJ2-1; D not resolved. This CDR3 is built from 16 residues. Germline loops: CDR1 SGDLS, CDR2 YYNGEE. Between the trimmed V and J ends, which lost 0 bases and 0 bases, there was a span of 10 bases. The CDR3: CASSVELRSSYNEQFF. Written as DNA, the CDR3 is TGTGCCAGCAGCGTAGAACTTCGGAGCTCCTACAATGAGCAGTTCTTC.

The chain couples TRBV28 to TRBJ1-2, with D unresolved. Germline loops: CDR1 MDHEN, CDR2 SYDVKM. Between the trimmed V and J ends, which lost 4 bases and 5 bases, there was a span of 8 bases. The CDR3 runs to 12 residues. In nucleotides, the CDR3 is TGTGCCAGCAGTTCGCGAGGATATGGCTACACCTTC. It yields the protein CASSSRGYGYTF.

V gene TRBV14 combines with J gene TRBJ1-1; D may be TRBD1 (6 bases). The CDR3 consists of 15 residues. Trimming took off 2 bases at V and 1 base at J, with 11 bases between the two ends. Germline loops: CDR1 SGHDN, CDR2 FVKESK. The CDR3 DNA reads as TGTGCCAGCAGCCAAAACAGGGTAAAGAACACTGAAGCTTTCTTT. Protein sequence: CASSQNRVKNTEAFF.

This clone was recorded once. The CDR3 DNA sequence: TGTGCCAGCAGTTTATGGACTAGCCCAACGCAGTATTTT. Its translation is CASSLWTSPTQYF. The chain joins TRBV28 to TRBJ2-3, with 7 bases aligning to TRBD2. V was pared by 0 bases and J by 9 bases, with 3 bases of the junction left unmatched. In germline, CDR1 is MDHEN, CDR2 SYDVKM. This CDR3 has 13 amino acids.

V is TRBV6-1 and J is TRBJ2-5, with 13 bases that match TRBD2. Trimming took 0 bases from V and 2 from J; bases not matched to a gene: 6. Germline V gives CDR1 MNHNS, CDR2 SASEGT. This CDR3 is built from 18 residues. CDR3 coding DNA: TGTGCCAGCAGTGAAGCGGCTCCGGGACTAGCGGGACAAGAGACCCAGTACTTC. Translation gives CASSEAAPGLAGQETQYF.

About this clone: The junction departs from germline at one end; a sequencing error may be responsible. The chain is built from TRBV7-7 and TRBJ2-5, with 11 nucleotides matching TRBD2. Germline assignment: CDR1 SSHAT and CDR2 FNYEAQ (reference sequence). The CDR3 runs 15 residues. The CDR3 region is CASSRLGTSGETQYF. In DNA, the CDR3 is TGTGCTAGCAGCCGTCTAGGGACTAGCGGAGAGACCCAGTACTTC.

The V gene is TRBV21-1, the J gene TRBJ2-7. TRBV21-1 is noted as a pseudogene. This CDR3 is 21 amino acids long. DNA of the CDR3: TGTGCCAGCAGCTCCCACTTTTGGTTACTACAAGCCAAGGGCCCCTCCTACGAGCAGTACTTC. Its translation: CASSSHFWLLQAKGPSYEQYF.

The chain combines TRBV5-1 with TRBJ1-2; no reliable D call. The CDR3 is made up of 13 amino acids. Trimming left V 0 bases short and J 4 bases short, with 7 bases between. CDR1 is SGHRS and CDR2 is YFSETQ in the germline V gene. As DNA, the CDR3 is TGCGCCAGCAGCTTGGACAGTCTCTATGGCTACACCTTC. It specifies CASSLDSLYGYTF. The full variable domain, rest sourced from reference TRBV5-1 and TRBJ1-2, is KAGVTQTPRYLIKTRGQQVTLSCSPISGHRSVSWYQQTPGQGLQFLFEYFSETQRNKGNFPGRFSGRQFSNSRSEMNVSTLELGDSALYLCASSLDSLYGYTFGSGTRLTVV.